Listed below are T cell receptor beta chains from one sample, sequenced in a study of radiotherapy plus CTLA-4 blockade in lung cancer. The method was immunoSEQ multiplex PCR; TCRdb's version includes in-frame clones alone and lacks a portion of them. Of about 84,000 clones listed, approximately 79% are singletons. The sample consisted of peripheral blood, taken from a patient treated with radiotherapy plus ipilimumab. These receptors were collected from a human donor with non-small cell lung cancer that progressed on radiotherapy plus ipilimumab. Both conserved end residues are part of each CDR3. The D gene is left open where the match is weak. A clone size is listed for some rows: how often the clone was seen (once, few, many), or a class if it is expanded.

d_call,v_call,clone_size,j_call,cdr3_nt,cdr3_aa
-,TRBV4-3,few,TRBJ1-5,TGCGCCAGCAGCCAAGGTGCGGGGGGTTATCAGCCCCAGCATTTT,CASSQGAGGYQPQHF
-,TRBV6-1,-,TRBJ1-5,TGTGCCAGCAGCCAGGCCGGACACCGCAATCAGCCCCAGCATTTT,CASSQAGHRNQPQHF
TRBD1,TRBV19,-,TRBJ1-1,TGTGCCAGTAAGGGTCCTGGAGTCGGCCCAGGGGGAAGAGCTTTCTTT,CASKGPGVGPGGRAFF
-,TRBV11-3,many,TRBJ2-3,TGTGCCAGCAGCTCGCGCCAAGGGGGAGAGGTCCCAGATACGCAGTATTTT,CASSSRQGGEVPDTQYF
-,TRBV6-6,-,TRBJ1-2,TGTGCCAGCAGTCGTACAGGGACTGGCTACACCTTC,CASSRTGTGYTF
TRBD2,TRBV7-8,-,TRBJ2-7,TGTGCCAGCAGCTTGGGACTAGCGGGAGTAGGTGGGAACGAGCAGTACTTC,CASSLGLAGVGGNEQYF
-,TRBV6-5,-,TRBJ2-2,TGTGCCAGCAGTTACTCCGGCGAAGTCACCGGGGAGCTGTTTTTT,CASSYSGEVTGELFF
TRBD1,TRBV6-6,once,TRBJ2-2,TGTGCCATACAGGGGGCCCGTGGCACCGGGGAGCTGTTTTTT,CAIQGARGTGELFF
-,TRBV5-4,-,TRBJ2-7,TGTGCCAGCAGCTTGGAAGGGAGCTCCTACGAGCAGTACTTC,CASSLEGSSYEQYF
TRBD2,TRBV5-6,few,TRBJ2-3,TGTGCCAGCAGTACCCGGGGGGGGAGCACAGATACGCAGTATTTT,CASSTRGGSTDTQYF
TRBD2,TRBV7-2,-,TRBJ2-1,TGTGCCAGCAGCCAGGGACTAGCGGTAAATGAGCAGTTCTTC,CASSQGLAVNEQFF
TRBD1,TRBV7-6,once,TRBJ2-7,TGTGCCAGCAGCTTAGCGTATGGGGGACAGGGTTCCTACGAGCAGTACTTC,CASSLAYGGQGSYEQYF
TRBD1,TRBV28,once,TRBJ2-7,TGTGCCAGCAGTTCACCCGGGGACAGCTTTTTCTCCTACGAGCAGTACTTC,CASSSPGDSFFSYEQYF
TRBD2,TRBV27,-,TRBJ2-5,TGTGCCAGCCCGAGCGGGACCTCCGTTCCCCAGTACTTC,CASPSGTSVPQYF
TRBD1,TRBV29-1,few,TRBJ1-2,TGCAGCGTTGAAGTGGGGGCAGGGGGGCGTCATGGCTACACCTTC,CSVEVGAGGRHGYTF
-,TRBV28,-,TRBJ1-1,TGTGCCAGCAGTCCCGTCATGAACACTGAAGCTTTCTTT,CASSPVMNTEAFF
-,TRBV6-1,once,TRBJ1-2,TGTGCCAGCAGTGAATTACCGGGTGGCTACACCTTC,CASSELPGGYTF
-,TRBV2,-,TRBJ2-7,TGTGCCAGCAGTTACCGGGACGACGGGCCCTACGAGCAGTACTTC,CASSYRDDGPYEQYF
-,TRBV6-6,few,TRBJ2-7,TGTGCCAGCAGTCAGGTTTTCTCCTACGAGCAGTACTTC,CASSQVFSYEQYF
-,TRBV9,-,TRBJ2-5,TGTGCCAGCAGCCCAAATTATGGACGGATTCAAGAGACCCAGTACTTC,CASSPNYGRIQETQYF
TRBD2,TRBV10-3,-,TRBJ2-1,TGTGCCATCAGGGGGGGACTAGCGGGAGAGAATGAGCAGTTCTTC,CAIRGGLAGENEQFF
-,TRBV4-1,few,TRBJ2-1,TGCGCCAGCAGCCAAGATGTGGCAGGGGCGTCTGAGCAGTTCTTC,CASSQDVAGASEQFF
-,TRBV11-3,-,TRBJ2-1,TGTGCCAGCAGCTTAGTCGGAGGGGGCTACAATGAGCAGTTCTTC,CASSLVGGGYNEQFF
-,TRBV5-1,few,TRBJ1-1,TGCGCCAGCAGCTTCTCACAGGGAGACACTGAAGCTTTCTTT,CASSFSQGDTEAFF
-,TRBV27,few,TRBJ2-1,TGTGCCAGCAGTTACGGGAATGAGCAGTTCTTC,CASSYGNEQFF
TRBD2,TRBV19,few,TRBJ2-1,TGTGCCAGTAGGAGACTAGCGGGAGGGAGCTCCTACAATGAGCAGTTCTTC,CASRRLAGGSSYNEQFF
-,TRBV19,-,TRBJ2-1,TGTGCCAGTAGTAGAAGCGGGCCATACAATGAGCAGTTCTTC,CASSRSGPYNEQFF
-,TRBV10-3,-,TRBJ2-5,TGTGCCATCAGTGAGTCGGTTAACAGGGCCCAAGAGACCCAGTACTTC,CAISESVNRAQETQYF
TRBD2,TRBV28,many,TRBJ2-7,TGTGCCAGCAGTTTACCTACCACCGGGACTAGCCACTACGAGCAGTACTTC,CASSLPTTGTSHYEQYF
-,TRBV27,-,TRBJ1-1,TGTGCCAGCAGTTTGGGTAGGGGCACTGAAGCTTTCTTT,CASSLGRGTEAFF
-,TRBV7-9,-,TRBJ1-1,TGTGCCAGCAGCTTAGCCCCTGCAGGGTCGGGTGAAGCTTTCTTT,CASSLAPAGSGEAFF
-,TRBV7-3,-,TRBJ1-5,TGTGCCAGCAGCTTAAGGCATGGGGGGCTGGATTGTCAGCCCCAGCATTTT,CASSLRHGGLDCQPQHF
-,TRBV29-1,-,TRBJ2-1,TGCAGCGTAAGAAACAGGGTGGATGAGCAGTTCTTC,CSVRNRVDEQFF
-,TRBV7-9,-,TRBJ1-5,TGTGCCAGCACACATGAGGGGGGACAGCCCCAGCATTTT,CASTHEGGQPQHF
TRBD1,TRBV11-2,-,TRBJ1-1,TGTGCCAGCAGCTTAGGCGTCACAGGGGTTGACACTGAAGCTTTCTTT,CASSLGVTGVDTEAFF
TRBD1,TRBV5-1,-,TRBJ1-1,TGCGCCAGCAGCCCCGGGACAGGGAACACTGAAGCTTTCTTT,CASSPGTGNTEAFF
-,TRBV5-1,-,TRBJ1-2,TGCGCCAGCAGCTTGGATGTGGGAAGCTATGGCTACACCTTC,CASSLDVGSYGYTF
-,TRBV4-1,few,TRBJ2-1,TGCGCCAGCAGCCAAGAGAAATTACATTTACTCTTC,CASSQEKLHLLF
TRBD2,TRBV27,-,TRBJ2-3,TGTGCCAGCAGTTTCTCCCCCTCGGGACTAGCGGGAGACGTAGATACGCAGTATTTT,CASSFSPSGLAGDVDTQYF
TRBD2,TRBV9,-,TRBJ2-7,TGTGCCAGCAGCGAGGGGGCGGGAGGGTCCTACGAGCAGTACTTC,CASSEGAGGSYEQYF
-,TRBV2,-,TRBJ2-1,TGTGCCAGCAGTCGCAGCGGCAGCTCCTACAATGAGCAGTTCTTC,CASSRSGSSYNEQFF
TRBD1,TRBV5-6,-,TRBJ1-2,TGTGCCAGCAGCAAGGGGACAGGGGTTTATGGCTACACCTTC,CASSKGTGVYGYTF
-,TRBV28,-,TRBJ1-5,TGTGCCAGCAGTTTAGTCCGGGGTTCTACCAATCAGCCCCAGCATTTT,CASSLVRGSTNQPQHF
-,TRBV5-8,-,TRBJ1-5,TGTGCCAGCAGCTTGGCAGGGGTGAATCAGCCCCAGCATTTT,CASSLAGVNQPQHF
-,TRBV19,-,TRBJ1-5,TGTGCCAGTAGTACAACAGAGCCCTATAGCAATCAGCCCCAGCATTTT,CASSTTEPYSNQPQHF
-,TRBV19,-,TRBJ2-2,TGTGCCAGTAAGAACACCGGGGAGCTGTTTTTT,CASKNTGELFF
TRBD2,TRBV4-2,-,TRBJ2-1,TGTGCCAGCAGCGCTAGCGGGGGCACCTACAATGAGCAGTTCTTC,CASSASGGTYNEQFF
TRBD2,TRBV11-3,-,TRBJ2-7,TGTGCCAGCAGCCCCATTGGACTAGAATCCTACGAGCAGTACTTC,CASSPIGLESYEQYF
-,TRBV30,-,TRBJ2-1,TGTGCCTGGAGTGAACAGTCCAATGAGCAGTTCTTC,CAWSEQSNEQFF
-,TRBV6-1,-,TRBJ2-7,TGTGCCAGCAGTCAGCAATACGAGCAGTACTTC,CASSQQYEQYF
TRBD1,TRBV6-6,few,TRBJ1-1,TGTGCCAGCACCCCGGGACAGTCGAACACTGAAGCTTTCTTT,CASTPGQSNTEAFF
-,TRBV27,once,TRBJ2-7,TGTGCCAGCAGTTTTTCAGGGACCCACGAGCAGTACTTC,CASSFSGTHEQYF
TRBD1,TRBV11-2,-,TRBJ1-1,TGTGCCAGCAGCTTCTCGGCAGGGGGCTGGTTGAACACTGAAGCTTTCTTT,CASSFSAGGWLNTEAFF
TRBD1,TRBV7-8,-,TRBJ2-1,TGTGCCAGCAGCCAGGTGACAGGGGGCAAAGTTGAGCAGTTCTTC,CASSQVTGGKVEQFF
-,TRBV7-2,medium-sized,TRBJ1-1,TGTGCCAGCAGCTTAGTAACCTTCAACACTGAAGCTTTCTTT,CASSLVTFNTEAFF
-,TRBV9,-,TRBJ1-3,TGTGCCAGCAGCGTAGGAGGGGAAGGTGGAAACACCATATATTTT,CASSVGGEGGNTIYF
-,TRBV19,-,TRBJ1-1,TGTGCCAGTAGTATTTTGGGGGCGCAGAACACTGAAGCTTTCTTT,CASSILGAQNTEAFF